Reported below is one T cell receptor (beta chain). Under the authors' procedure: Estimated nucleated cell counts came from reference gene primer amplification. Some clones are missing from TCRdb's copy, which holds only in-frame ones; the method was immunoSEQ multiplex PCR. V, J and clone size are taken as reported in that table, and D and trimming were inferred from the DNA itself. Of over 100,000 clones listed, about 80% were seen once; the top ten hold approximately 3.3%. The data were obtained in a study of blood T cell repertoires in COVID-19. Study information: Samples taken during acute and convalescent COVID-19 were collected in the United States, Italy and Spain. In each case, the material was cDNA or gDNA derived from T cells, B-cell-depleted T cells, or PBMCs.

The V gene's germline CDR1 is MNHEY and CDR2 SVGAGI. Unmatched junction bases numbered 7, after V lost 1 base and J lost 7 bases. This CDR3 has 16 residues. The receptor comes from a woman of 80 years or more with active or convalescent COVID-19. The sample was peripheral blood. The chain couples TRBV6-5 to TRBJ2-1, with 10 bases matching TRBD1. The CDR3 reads CASSYYRDRGANEQFF. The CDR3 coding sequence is TGTGCCAGCAGTTACTACCGGGACAGGGGCGCGAATGAGCAGTTCTTC.